Reported below is one T cell receptor beta chain. Its specific antigen is unknown. No much larger clone exists at a distance of one base, and base qualities are not known. CDR1 and CDR2, per the germline V gene, are SGDLS and YYNGEE. From its cysteine to its phenylalanine, the CDR3 spans 14 amino acids. Only the CDR3 part of the read is kept: 42 bases, read in frame from the first base. The V end gives up 3 bases and the J end 2 bases, leaving 3 bases in the junction not matched to a gene. The cohort was made up of 650 to 700 healthy bone marrow donors. At the time of sampling, every cohort member was nominally healthy, though immune exposures that went unrecorded were likely present. The donor tested CMV seronegative and was one of the 352 seronegative cohort members. Every donor gave a peripheral blood sample, and the peripheral blood mononuclear cells from that sample were used for TCR beta sequencing. The Qiagen DNeasy Blood Extraction Kit was used to extract genomic DNA from the blood cell samples.

The library was made by the immunoSEQ multiplex PCR assay. A mixture of 60 forward primers for TCR Vbeta segments and 13 reverse primers for TCR Jbeta segments was used in the multiplex PCR. The CDR3 region of rearranged TCR beta genes was amplified from genomic DNA with a multiplex PCR assay. The amplified TCR beta libraries were sequenced on the Illumina HiSeq System as 87-base-pair reads. In the original analysis: A later analysis tallied approximately 87 million unique TCR beta chains across the 666 repertoires, and about 10 million of those chains were shared by two or more donors. To remove PCR and sequencing errors, raw reads were error-corrected and collapsed into unique sequences using a nearest-neighbor algorithm that merged closely related sequences. To assign V, D and J gene segments, CDR3 sequences were aligned to IMGT reference sequences. For a sequence to be retained, at least a six-nucleotide match to both a V gene segment and a J gene segment was required. Rearrangements were called productive when the CDR3 lacked stop codons and stayed in frame with V and J; all others were non-productive. CDR3 was defined according to IMGT convention as the region running from the second conserved V-encoded cysteine to the conserved J-encoded phenylalanine. In an earlier analysis of roughly 580 of the donors, sequences lacking an unambiguous match to a single V gene segment were excluded. An earlier analysis of 587 of the donors called V segments functional above 56.7% productive rearrangements and segregating when the between-donor standard deviation exceeded 5%. A statistical classification framework was developed to diagnose cytomegalovirus status using the catalog of TCR beta chain sequences. In a later analysis, V and J genes were assigned by comparing TCR nucleotide sequences against IMGT/GENE-DB human TR gene sequences. The TCRdist pipeline was used in a later analysis to assign CDR3 sequences and most-parsimonious VDJ recombination scenarios. In a later analysis, each TCR beta chain was defined by its CDR3 amino acid sequence together with its V-gene family, and reads lacking a unique V-gene family were excluded. A later analysis removed 592 highly shared, low-generation-probability nucleotide sequences to deal with suspected cross-contamination and a sequencing artifact. In a later analysis, a clonal expansion index for each public chain was calculated from normalized within-repertoire ranks of inferred template counts. A later analysis computed generation probabilities with a VDJ recombination model fitted to out-of-frame rearrangements, and checked the results against IGoR. In a later analysis, TCR-TCR, TCR-HLA and TCR-CMV co-occurrence was scored with hypergeometric tests, and a repertoire-size bias correction was applied to TCR pairs. In a later analysis, false discovery rates were estimated by permuting HLA or CMV assignments 20 times. In a later analysis, co-occurring TCRs were grouped using DBSCAN, and TCRdist sequence similarity was added for clustering within HLA-allele-positive subsets. For co-occurrence clustering, repertoires with fewer than 30,000 or more than 120,000 public chains were excluded, along with roughly 5 repertoires with anomalous nucleotide sharing. Imported from immuneACCESS, the table was reduced by TCRdb to in-frame sequences with V and J called. These copies leave out some clones; in studies compared against another copy, an unresolved V gene accounts for under half, and the cause of the remainder is not known. That table gives V, J and clone size, and the DNA gave D and trimming. For this sample the table gives 150,000 to 200,000 clones, of which over 60% were detected only once. Roughly 3% of the sample is held by the ten biggest clonotypes.

This entry comes from a study of cytomegalovirus exposure and HLA in healthy donors (TCRdb year 2017). Study-level background: An earlier analysis of 587 of the donors reported 276 Gb of sequence data and 95 million to 120 million unique TCR beta sequences obtained from 150 million to 200 million T cells. High-throughput TCR immunosequencing, statistical association of individual TCRs with disease status, and machine learning were combined to predict cytomegalovirus infection status. The number of typed donors differed by locus: roughly 629-630 for A, B, C, DRB1 and DQB1; approximately 540 for DQA1; 606 for DPA1; and roughly 450 for DPB1. A separate validation cohort of over 95 different subjects was used in addition to the roughly 700-subject first cohort. The study aimed to test whether cataloging public T cell receptors could reveal signatures of past pathogen exposure. Rather than using new phenotypic data, the later analysis identified candidate immune exposures from TCR beta sequences and from how often those sequences occurred across donors. In an earlier analysis of over 550 of the donors, high-throughput TCR beta sequencing was used to judge whether each TCR beta V gene segment behaved as functional or pseudogenic. A later genetic analysis used genome-wide SNP genotypes for about three fifths of the 666 donors, treating that subset as a discovery cohort. Four to six DR-DQ haplotypes were handled as single units for association and clustering, since linkage in the cohort was strong. A later analysis re-analyzed previously published TCR beta repertoires from 666 donors and added high-resolution HLA genotyping to study TCR occurrence patterns. Of the approximately 400 genotyped donors, over 70% fell in the genetic ancestry cluster associated with self-reported Caucasian donors. Among roughly 400 genotyped donors of the cohort, an average of about 220,000 unique TCR beta nucleotide sequences was sequenced per donor, of which about 20% were non-productive. Donor age, sex, ethnicity and CMV serostatus were compiled alongside the repertoire data. An early release covering roughly 580 HLA-typed donors comprised 250 to 350 gigabases of sequencing data and some 79 million unique TCR sequences. Every repertoire in the discovery cohort had been generated on one and the same sequencing platform. The study used immunosequencing to profile the T cell repertoires of about 670 subjects and linked those repertoires to cytomegalovirus serostatus. HLA typing covered class I and class II loci at four-digit resolution. Here is what the overall study found, with its caveats: A later genetic analysis reported fewer N-insertions in productive TCRs among donors in an Asian-associated ancestry cluster than the roughly 720-donor mean. The presence/absence analyses assumed that sequencing depth was roughly uniform across donors, and that assumption may not be true. Most TCR sequences were observed very rarely across donors, whereas some public TCRs were present in many individuals. A few of the identified cytomegalovirus-associated TCR beta chains were confirmed in vitro to be specific for cytomegalovirus antigens. CMV serostatus was the only immune exposure information available for the cohort. In an earlier analysis of some 500 of the donors, most TCR beta V segments were observed in productive rearrangements about 87% or about 30% of the time, broadly matching IMGT annotations. In a later genetic analysis, a missense DCLRE1C variant was associated with V-gene and J-gene trimming of TCR beta chains, and the association was replicated in an independent cohort. Specific HLA alleles were associated with 15,000 to 20,000 TCR beta sequences at a false discovery rate of 0.05 in a later analysis. It was suggested by the authors that the approach could potentially be generalized to other disease states and immunological phenotypes. The classifier was reported to diagnose cytomegalovirus status with high specificity and sensitivity in both the original and validation cohorts. The cohort was sequenced for TCR beta chains only, and without alpha or paired-chain data the features that could be detected were limited. Assigning TCR associations to individual alleles was difficult when HLA alleles, especially DR and DQ, strongly co-occurred. A cluster of highly shared sequence variants was judged likely to be a technical artifact of the sequencing pipeline. A later analysis found that most CMV-associated TCR beta chains appeared HLA-restricted, with HLA associations seemingly driven largely by CMV exposure. Several of the top co-occurrence clusters appeared to be linked to parvovirus B19, influenza, CMV and Epstein-Barr virus, according to a later analysis. A total of fewer than 200 TCR beta chains were listed by the study as associated with cytomegalovirus. Some IMGT-functional V segments, including TRBV6-2 and TRBV6-3, could not be distinguished by the 87-base-pair reads and were therefore excluded. A further reported finding was that TCR beta sequences accurately predicted the HLA-A and HLA-B alleles for most subjects in the first cohort. Because HLA typing was missing for some donors at each locus, association tests included only the typed subset. A later analysis found that TCR association rates varied across HLA loci, with DRB1 alleles showing the most associated TCRs and HLA-C alleles the fewest. Fewer than 20 rarely observed V segments, including chromosome 9 orphons, were excluded from the earlier analysis of just under 600 of the donors because counts were too low. A later analysis found that HLA-associated TCR beta chains were more clonally expanded and had lower generation probabilities than equally common non-associated chains. Correlated functional status among segregating V segments might reflect linkage disequilibrium, but an unknown experimental factor could not be ruled out.

The receptor was isolated from a woman aged 25 to 39 in good health and CMV-seronegative. The V and J segments used are TRBV9 and TRBJ2-7; 9 of the junction bases match TRBD2. Sequencing used PBMCs. The CDR3 in this case is CASSGSGSPYEQYF. The DNA sequence is as follows: TGTGCCAGCAGCGGTAGCGGGAGCCCCTACGAGCAGTACTTC. Reference TRBV9 and TRBJ2-7 genes cover what lies past the CDR3, so the full variable domain is DSGVTQTPKHLITATGQRVTLRCSPRSGDLSVYWYQQSLDQGLQFLIQYYNGEERAKGNILERFSAQQFPDLHSELNLSSLELGDSALYFCASSGSGSPYEQYFGPGTRLTVT.